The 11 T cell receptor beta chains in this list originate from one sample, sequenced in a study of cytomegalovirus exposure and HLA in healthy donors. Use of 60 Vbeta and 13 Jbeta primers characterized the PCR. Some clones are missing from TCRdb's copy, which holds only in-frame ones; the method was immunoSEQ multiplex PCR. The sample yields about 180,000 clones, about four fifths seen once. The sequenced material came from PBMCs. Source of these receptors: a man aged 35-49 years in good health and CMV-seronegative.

The CDR3 nucleotides read TGTGCCAGTAGTATCATCTCGACAGGGACACGGCAGGGCTACACCTTC. It yields the protein CASSIISTGTRQGYTF. The gene calls are TRBV19 and TRBJ1-2, with 7 bases fitting TRBD1. Germline assignment: CDR1 LNHDA and CDR2 SQIVND (reference sequence). V shed 3 bases, J shed 8 bases, and the junction held 15 bases outside the gene matches. The CDR3 covers 16 residues.

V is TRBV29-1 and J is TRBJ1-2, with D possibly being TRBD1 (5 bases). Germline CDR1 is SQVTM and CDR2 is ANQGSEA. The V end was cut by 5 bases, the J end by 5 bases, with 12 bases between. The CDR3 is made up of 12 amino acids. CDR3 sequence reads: CSVQSGGYGYTF. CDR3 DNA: TGCAGCGTTCAAAGCGGGGGTTATGGCTACACCTTC.

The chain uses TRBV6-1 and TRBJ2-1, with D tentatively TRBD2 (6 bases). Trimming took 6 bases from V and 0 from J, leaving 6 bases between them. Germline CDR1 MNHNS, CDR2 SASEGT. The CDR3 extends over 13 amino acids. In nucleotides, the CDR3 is TGTGCCAGCAGGCGGGGCTCCTACAATGAGCAGTTCTTC. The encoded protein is CASRRGSYNEQFF.

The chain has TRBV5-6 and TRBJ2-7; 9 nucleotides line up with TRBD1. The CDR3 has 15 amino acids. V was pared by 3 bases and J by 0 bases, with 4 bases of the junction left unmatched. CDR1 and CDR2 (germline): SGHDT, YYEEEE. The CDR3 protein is CASSSLGQGSYEQYF. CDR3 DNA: TGTGCCAGCAGCTCTCTGGGACAGGGCTCCTACGAGCAGTACTTC.

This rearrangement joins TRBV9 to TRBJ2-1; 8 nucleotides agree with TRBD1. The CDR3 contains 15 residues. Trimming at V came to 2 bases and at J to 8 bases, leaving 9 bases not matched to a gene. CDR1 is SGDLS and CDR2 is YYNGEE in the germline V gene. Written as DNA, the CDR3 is TGTGCCAGCAGCGTCATGTCAGGGGGCAAGGATGAGCAGTTCTTC. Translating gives CASSVMSGGKDEQFF.

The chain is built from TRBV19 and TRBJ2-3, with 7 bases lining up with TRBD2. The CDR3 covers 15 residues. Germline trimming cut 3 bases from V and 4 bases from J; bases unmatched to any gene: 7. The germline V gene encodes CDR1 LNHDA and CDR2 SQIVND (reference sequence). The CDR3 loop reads CASSMGSAGADTQYF. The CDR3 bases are TGTGCCAGTAGTATGGGGTCCGCGGGGGCAGATACGCAGTATTTT.

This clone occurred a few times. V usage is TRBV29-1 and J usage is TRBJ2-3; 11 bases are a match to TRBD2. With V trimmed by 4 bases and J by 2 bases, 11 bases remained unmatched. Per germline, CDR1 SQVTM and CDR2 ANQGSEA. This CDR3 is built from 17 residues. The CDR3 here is CSVGYRLLAGDTDTQYF. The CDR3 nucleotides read TGCAGCGTTGGATACCGGTTACTAGCGGGAGACACAGATACGCAGTATTTT.

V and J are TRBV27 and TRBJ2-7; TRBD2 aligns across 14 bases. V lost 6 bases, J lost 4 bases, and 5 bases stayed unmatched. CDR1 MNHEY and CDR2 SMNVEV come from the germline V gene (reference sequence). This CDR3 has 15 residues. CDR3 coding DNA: TGTGCCAGCAGCCGGGGGACTAGCGGGAGATACGAGCAGTACTTC. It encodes CASSRGTSGRYEQYF.

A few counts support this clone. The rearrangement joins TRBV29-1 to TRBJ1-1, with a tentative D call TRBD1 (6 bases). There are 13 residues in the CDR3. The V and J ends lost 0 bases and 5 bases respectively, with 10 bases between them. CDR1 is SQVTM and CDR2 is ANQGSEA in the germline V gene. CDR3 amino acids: CSVEESRGTEAFF. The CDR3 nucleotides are TGCAGCGTTGAAGAAAGCAGGGGAACTGAAGCTTTCTTT.

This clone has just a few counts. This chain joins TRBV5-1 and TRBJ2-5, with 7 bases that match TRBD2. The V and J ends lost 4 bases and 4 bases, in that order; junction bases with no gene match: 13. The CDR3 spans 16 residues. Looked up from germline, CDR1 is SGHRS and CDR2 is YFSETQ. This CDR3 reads CASSGKGLPGGETQYF. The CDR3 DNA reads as TGCGCCAGCAGCGGAAAGGGACTACCTGGCGGAGAGACCCAGTACTTC.

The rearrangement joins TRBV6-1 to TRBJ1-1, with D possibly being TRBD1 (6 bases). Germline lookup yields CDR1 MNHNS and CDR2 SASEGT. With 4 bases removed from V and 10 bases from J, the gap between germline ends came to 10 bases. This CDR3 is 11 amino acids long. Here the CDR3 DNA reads TGTGCCAGCAGTGGACGACAGGTAGCTTTCTTT. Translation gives CASSGRQVAFF.